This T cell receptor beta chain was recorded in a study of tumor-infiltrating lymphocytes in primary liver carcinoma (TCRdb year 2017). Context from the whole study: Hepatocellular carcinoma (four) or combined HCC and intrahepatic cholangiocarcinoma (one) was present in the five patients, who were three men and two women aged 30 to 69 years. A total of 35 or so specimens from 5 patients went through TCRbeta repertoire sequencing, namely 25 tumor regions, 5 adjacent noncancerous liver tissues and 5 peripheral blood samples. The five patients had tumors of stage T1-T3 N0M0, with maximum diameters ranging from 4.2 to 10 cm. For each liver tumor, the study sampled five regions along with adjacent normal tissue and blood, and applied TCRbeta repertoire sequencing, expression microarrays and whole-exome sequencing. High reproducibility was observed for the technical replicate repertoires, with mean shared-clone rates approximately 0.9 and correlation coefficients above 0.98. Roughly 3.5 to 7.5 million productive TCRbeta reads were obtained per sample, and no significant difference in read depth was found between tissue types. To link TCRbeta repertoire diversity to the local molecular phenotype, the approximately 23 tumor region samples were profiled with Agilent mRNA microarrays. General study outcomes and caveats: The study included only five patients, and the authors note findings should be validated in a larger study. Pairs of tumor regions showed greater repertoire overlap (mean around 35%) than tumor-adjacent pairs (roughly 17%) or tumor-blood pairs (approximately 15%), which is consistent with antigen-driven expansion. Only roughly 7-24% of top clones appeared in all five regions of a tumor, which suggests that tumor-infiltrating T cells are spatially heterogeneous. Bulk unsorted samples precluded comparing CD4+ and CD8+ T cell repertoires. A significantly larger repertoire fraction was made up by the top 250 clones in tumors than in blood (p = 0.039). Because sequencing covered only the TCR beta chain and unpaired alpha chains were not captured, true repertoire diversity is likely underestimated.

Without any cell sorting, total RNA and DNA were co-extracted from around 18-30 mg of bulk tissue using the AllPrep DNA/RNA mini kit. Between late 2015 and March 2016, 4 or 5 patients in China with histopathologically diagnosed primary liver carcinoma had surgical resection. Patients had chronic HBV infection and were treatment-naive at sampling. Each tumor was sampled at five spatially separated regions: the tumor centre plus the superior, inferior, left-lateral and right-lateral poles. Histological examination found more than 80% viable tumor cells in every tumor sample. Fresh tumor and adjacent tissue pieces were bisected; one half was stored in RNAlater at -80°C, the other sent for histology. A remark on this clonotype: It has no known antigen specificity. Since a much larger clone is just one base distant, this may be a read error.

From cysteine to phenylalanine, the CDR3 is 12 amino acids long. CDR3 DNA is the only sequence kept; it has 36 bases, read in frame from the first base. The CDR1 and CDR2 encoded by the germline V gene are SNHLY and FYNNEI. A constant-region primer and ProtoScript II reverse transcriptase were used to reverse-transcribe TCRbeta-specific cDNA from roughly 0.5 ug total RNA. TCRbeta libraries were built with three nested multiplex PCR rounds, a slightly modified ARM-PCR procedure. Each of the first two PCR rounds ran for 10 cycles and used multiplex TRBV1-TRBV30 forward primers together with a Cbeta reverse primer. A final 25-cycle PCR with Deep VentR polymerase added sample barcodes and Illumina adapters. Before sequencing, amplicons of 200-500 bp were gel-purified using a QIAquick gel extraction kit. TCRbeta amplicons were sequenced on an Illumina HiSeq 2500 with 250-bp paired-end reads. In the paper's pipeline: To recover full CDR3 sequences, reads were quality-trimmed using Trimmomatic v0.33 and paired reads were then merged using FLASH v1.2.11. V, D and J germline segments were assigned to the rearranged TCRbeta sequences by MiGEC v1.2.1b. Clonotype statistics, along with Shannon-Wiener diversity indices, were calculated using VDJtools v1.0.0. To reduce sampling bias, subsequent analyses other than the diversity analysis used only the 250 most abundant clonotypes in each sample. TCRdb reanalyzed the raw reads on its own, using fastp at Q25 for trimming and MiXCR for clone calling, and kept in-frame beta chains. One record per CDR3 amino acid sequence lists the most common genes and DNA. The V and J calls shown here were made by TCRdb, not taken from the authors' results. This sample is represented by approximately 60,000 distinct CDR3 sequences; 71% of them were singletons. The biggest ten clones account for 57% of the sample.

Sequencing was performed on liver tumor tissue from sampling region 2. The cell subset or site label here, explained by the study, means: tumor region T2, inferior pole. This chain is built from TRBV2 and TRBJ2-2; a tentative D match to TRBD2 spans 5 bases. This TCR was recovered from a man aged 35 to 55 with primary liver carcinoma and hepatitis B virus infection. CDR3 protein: CASAGIAGELLF. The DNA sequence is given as TGTGCCAGCGCCGGAATAGCCGGGGAGCTGTTATTT. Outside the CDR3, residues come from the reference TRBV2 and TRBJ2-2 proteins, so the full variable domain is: EPEVTQTPSHQVTQMGQEVILRCVPISNHLYFYWYRQILGQKVEFLVSFYNNEISEKSEIFDDQFSVERPDGSNFTLKIRSTKLEDSAMYFCASAGIAGELLFGEGSRLTVL.